The source of this T cell receptor beta chain is a study of blood T cell repertoires in COVID-19. In the authors' workflow: How many nucleated cells were present was estimated from reference gene primer amplification. Assay: immunoSEQ multiplex PCR; the TCRdb copy retains only in-frame clones and omits some. The V and J calls and clone size are taken from that table; D and trimming were inferred from the DNA. The sample holds roughly 230,000 clones; approximately 91% are singletons and the top ten take roughly 0.79%. Seattle cases were enrolled at active infection and followed longitudinally. The sequence was obtained from a young man with COVID-19, enrolled during active disease. Specimen: peripheral blood.

The CDR3 is CASSPGTGSPYEQYF. The CDR3 DNA sequence: TGTGCCAGCTCGCCCGGGACAGGTTCACCCTACGAGCAGTACTTC. V is TRBV18 and J is TRBJ2-7; TRBD1 matches 8 bases. The CDR3 has 15 residues. V was clipped by 6 bases and J by 2 bases; unmatched bases: 9. The germline gives CDR1 KGHSH, CDR2 LQKENI. Drawing the rest from reference TRBV18 and TRBJ2-7, the complete variable domain is NAGVMQNPRHLVRRRGQEARLRCSPMKGHSHVYWYRQLPEEGLKFMVYLQKENIIDESGMPKERFSAEFPKEGPSILRIQQVVRGDSAAYFCASSPGTGSPYEQYFGPGTRLTVT.